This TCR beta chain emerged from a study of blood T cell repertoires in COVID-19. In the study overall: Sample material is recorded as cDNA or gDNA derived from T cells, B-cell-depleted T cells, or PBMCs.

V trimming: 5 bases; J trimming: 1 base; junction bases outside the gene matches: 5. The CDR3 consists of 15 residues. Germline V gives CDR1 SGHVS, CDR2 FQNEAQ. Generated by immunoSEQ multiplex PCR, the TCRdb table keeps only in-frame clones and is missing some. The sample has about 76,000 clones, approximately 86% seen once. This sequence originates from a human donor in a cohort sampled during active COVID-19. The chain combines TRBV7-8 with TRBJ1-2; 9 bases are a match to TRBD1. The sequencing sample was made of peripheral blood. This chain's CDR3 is CASSLRQGGNYGYTF. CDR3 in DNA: TGTGCCAGCAGCCTCAGACAGGGGGGTAACTATGGCTACACCTTC.